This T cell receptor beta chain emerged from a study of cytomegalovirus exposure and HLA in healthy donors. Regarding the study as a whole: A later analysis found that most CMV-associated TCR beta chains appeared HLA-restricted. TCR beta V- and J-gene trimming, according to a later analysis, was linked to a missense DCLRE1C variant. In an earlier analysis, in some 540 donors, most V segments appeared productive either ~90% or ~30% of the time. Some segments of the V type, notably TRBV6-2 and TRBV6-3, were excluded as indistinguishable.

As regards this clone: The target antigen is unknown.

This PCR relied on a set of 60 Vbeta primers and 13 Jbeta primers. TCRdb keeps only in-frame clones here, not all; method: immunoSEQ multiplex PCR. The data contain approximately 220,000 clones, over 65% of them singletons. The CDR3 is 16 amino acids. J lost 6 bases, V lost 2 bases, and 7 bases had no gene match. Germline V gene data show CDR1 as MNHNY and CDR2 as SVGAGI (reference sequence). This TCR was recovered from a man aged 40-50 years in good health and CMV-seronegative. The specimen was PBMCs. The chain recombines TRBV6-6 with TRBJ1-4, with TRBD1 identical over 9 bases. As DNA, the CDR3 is TGTGCCAGCAGTTACATACAGGGGGCAGGCGATGAAAAACTGTTTTTT. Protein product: CASSYIQGAGDEKLFF.